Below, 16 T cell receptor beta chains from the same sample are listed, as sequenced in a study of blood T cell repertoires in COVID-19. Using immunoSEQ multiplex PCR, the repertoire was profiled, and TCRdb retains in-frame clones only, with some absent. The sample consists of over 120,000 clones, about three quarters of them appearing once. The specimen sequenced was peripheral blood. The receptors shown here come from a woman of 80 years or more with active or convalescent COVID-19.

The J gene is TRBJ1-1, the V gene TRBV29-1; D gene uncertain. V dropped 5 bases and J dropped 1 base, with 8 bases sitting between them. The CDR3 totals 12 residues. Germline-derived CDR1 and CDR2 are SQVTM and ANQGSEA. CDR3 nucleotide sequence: TGCAGCGTTTTTACCGGGAACACTGAAGCTTTCTTT. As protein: CSVFTGNTEAFF.

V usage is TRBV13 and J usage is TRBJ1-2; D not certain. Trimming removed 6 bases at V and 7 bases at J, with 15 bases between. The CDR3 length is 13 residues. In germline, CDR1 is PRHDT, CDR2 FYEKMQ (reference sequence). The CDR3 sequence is CASRQWREGGYTF. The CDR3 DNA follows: TGTGCCAGCAGACAATGGAGGGAGGGTGGCTACACCTTC.

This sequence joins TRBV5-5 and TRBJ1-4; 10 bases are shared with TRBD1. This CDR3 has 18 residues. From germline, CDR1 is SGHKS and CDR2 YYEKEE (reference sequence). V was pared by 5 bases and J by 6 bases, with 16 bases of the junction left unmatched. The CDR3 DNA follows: TGTGCCAGCAGAAGAGGGACAGGGGCAGGAGGAACCTATGAAAAACTGTTTTTT. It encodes CASRRGTGAGGTYEKLFF.

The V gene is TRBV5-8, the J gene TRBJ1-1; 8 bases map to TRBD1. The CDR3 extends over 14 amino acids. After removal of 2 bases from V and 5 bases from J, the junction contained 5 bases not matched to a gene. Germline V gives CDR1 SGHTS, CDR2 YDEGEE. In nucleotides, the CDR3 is TGTGCCAGCAGCTTTGGACAGGGACGGACTGAAGCTTTCTTT. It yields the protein CASSFGQGRTEAFF.

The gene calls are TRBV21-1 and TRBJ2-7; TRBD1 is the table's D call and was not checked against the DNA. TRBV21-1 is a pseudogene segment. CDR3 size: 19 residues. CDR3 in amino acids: CASSFHRDRGRSSSYEQYF. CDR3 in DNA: TGTGCCAGCAGCTTTCACCGGGACAGGGGGCGTTCGAGCTCCTACGAGCAGTACTTC.

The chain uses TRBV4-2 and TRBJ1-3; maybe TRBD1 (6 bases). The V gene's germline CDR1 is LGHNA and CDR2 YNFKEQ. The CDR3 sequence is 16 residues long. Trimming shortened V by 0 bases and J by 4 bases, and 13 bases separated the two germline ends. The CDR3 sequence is CASSQDIPGAGNTIYF. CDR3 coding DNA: TGTGCCAGCAGCCAAGATATCCCAGGGGCAGGAAACACCATATATTTT.

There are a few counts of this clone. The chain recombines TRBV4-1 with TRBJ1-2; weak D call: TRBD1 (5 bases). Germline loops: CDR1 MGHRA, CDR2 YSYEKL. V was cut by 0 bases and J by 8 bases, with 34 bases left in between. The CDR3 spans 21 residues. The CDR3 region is CASSQDFDPRIKAAGRGGYTF. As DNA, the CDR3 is TGCGCCAGCAGCCAAGATTTTGATCCGCGGATAAAAGCTGCTGGAAGGGGCGGCTACACCTTC.

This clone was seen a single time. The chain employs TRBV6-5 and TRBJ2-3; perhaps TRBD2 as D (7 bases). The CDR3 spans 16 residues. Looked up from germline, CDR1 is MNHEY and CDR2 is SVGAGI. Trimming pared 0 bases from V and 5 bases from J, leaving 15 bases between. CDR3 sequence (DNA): TGTGCCAGCAGTTACTCTGGGGGGGCTTTCAGAGATACGCAGTATTTT. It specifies CASSYSGGAFRDTQYF.

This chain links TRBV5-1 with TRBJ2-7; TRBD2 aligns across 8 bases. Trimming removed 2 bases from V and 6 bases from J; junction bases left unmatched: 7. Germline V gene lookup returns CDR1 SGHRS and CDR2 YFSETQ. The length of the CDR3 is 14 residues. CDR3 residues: CASSFYGGGREQYF. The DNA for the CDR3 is TGCGCCAGCAGCTTCTACGGGGGGGGGCGCGAGCAGTACTTC.

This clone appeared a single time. The CDR3: CASSLGGQQTNEKLFF. For the CDR3, the DNA is TGCGCCAGCAGCTTGGGTGGGCAGCAAACTAATGAAAAACTGTTTTTT. The chain carries TRBV5-1 and TRBJ1-4; no reliable D call. The CDR3 covers 16 residues. V shed 0 bases and J shed 1 base, with 10 bases lying between them. Germline CDR1 and CDR2: SGHRS and YFSETQ.

The CDR3 coding sequence is TGTGCCAGCAGCCCCCCGGTCGGTAATTCACCCCTCCACTTT. The encoded protein is CASSPPVGNSPLHF. The chain has TRBV7-8 and TRBJ1-6; D call uncertain. V lost 5 bases and J 6 bases, leaving 11 bases between the germline ends. Looked up from germline, CDR1 is SGHVS and CDR2 is FQNEAQ. This CDR3 comprises 14 residues.

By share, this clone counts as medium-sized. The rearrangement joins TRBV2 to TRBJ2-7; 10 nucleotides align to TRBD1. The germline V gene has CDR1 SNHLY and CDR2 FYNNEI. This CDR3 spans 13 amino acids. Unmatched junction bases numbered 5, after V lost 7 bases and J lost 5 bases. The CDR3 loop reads CASTDGQGDEQYF. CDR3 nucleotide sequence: TGTGCCAGCACTGACGGACAGGGGGACGAGCAGTACTTC.

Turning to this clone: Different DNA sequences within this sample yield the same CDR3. CDR3 protein: CASSLGHATNEKLFF. In DNA, the CDR3 is TGCGCCAGCAGCTTGGGACACGCAACTAATGAAAAACTGTTTTTT. The J gene is TRBJ1-4, the V gene TRBV5-1; D is uncertain. The V end lost 0 bases, the J end lost 0 bases, and 6 bases lay between the germline ends. The germline CDR1 and CDR2 sequences are SGHRS and YFSETQ. This CDR3 comprises 15 residues.

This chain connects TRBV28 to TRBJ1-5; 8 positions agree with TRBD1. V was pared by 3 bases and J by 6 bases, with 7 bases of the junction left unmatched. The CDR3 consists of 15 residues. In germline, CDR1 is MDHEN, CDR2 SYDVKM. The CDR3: CASSLEAGGTQPQHF. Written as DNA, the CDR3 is TGTGCCAGCAGTTTGGAGGCAGGGGGCACTCAGCCCCAGCATTTT.

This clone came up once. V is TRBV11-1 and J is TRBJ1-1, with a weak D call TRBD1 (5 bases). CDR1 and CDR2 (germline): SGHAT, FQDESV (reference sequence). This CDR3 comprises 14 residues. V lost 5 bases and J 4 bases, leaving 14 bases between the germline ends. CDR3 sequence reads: CASSPYGRGTEAFF. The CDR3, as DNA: TGTGCCAGCAGCCCATACGGGAGGGGCACTGAAGCTTTCTTT.

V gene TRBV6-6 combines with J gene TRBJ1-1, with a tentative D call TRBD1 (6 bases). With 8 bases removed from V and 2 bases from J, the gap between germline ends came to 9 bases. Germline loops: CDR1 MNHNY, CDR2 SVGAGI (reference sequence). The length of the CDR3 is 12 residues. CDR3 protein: CASWTVNTEAFF. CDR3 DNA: TGTGCCAGCTGGACAGTTAACACTGAAGCTTTCTTT.